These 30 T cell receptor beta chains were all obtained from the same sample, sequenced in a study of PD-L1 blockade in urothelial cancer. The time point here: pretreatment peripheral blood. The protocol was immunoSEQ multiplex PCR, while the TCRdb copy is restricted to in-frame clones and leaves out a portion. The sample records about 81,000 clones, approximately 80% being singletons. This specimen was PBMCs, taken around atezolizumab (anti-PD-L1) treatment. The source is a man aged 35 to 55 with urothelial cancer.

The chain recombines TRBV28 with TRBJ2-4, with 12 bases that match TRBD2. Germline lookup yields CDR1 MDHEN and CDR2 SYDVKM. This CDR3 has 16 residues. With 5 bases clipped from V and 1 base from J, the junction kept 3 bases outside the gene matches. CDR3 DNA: TGTGCCAGCAGTCGGACTAGCGGGATTGCCAAAAACATTCAGTACTTC. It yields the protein CASSRTSGIAKNIQYF.

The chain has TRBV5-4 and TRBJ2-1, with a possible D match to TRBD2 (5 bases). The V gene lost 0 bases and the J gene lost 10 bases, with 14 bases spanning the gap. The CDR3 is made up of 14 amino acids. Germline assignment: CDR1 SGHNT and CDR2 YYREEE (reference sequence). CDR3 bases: TGTGCCAGCAGCTTGGAAGGTGGTGGCGGGGAGCAGTTCTTC. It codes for CASSLEGGGGEQFF.

For the CDR3, the DNA is TGTGCCAGCAGCTACGACAGCCATTCCACCGGGGAGCTGTTTTTT. Its translation is CASSYDSHSTGELFF. V and J are TRBV11-2 and TRBJ2-2, with TRBD1 as a possible D gene (5 bases). CDR3 size: 15 residues. Germline loops: CDR1 SGHAT, CDR2 FQNNGV. Trimming pared 4 bases from V and 4 bases from J, leaving 13 bases between.

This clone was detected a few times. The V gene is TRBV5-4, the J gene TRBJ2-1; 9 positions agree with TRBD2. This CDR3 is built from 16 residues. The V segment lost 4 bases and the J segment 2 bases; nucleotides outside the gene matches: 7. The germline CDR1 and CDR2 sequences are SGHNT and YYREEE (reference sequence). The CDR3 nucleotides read TGTGCCAGCAGCCCCTTCCCTAGCGGGACCTACAATGAGCAGTTCTTC. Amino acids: CASSPFPSGTYNEQFF.

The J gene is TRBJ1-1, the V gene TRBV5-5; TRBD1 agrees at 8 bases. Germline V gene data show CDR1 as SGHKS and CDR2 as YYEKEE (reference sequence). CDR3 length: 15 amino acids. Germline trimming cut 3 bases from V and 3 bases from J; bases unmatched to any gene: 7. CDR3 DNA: TGTGCCAGCAGCTACCAGGGGGCCCTTGACACTGAAGCTTTCTTT. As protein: CASSYQGALDTEAFF. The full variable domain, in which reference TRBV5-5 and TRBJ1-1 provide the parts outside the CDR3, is DAGVTQSPTHLIKTRGQQVTLRCSPISGHKSVSWYQQVLGQGPQFIFQYYEKEERGRGNFPDRFSARQFPNYSSELNVNALLLGDSALYLCASSYQGALDTEAFFGQGTRLTVV.

The CDR3: CASSLVLGRQGQENTEAFF. Written as DNA, the CDR3 is TGCGCCAGCAGCTTGGTTTTAGGTAGGCAGGGGCAAGAGAACACTGAAGCTTTCTTT. The rearrangement joins TRBV5-1 to TRBJ1-1, with D maybe TRBD1 (6 bases). There are 19 residues in the CDR3. V lost 0 bases, J lost 1 base, and 22 bases lay in between. The germline CDR1 and CDR2 sequences are SGHRS and YFSETQ.

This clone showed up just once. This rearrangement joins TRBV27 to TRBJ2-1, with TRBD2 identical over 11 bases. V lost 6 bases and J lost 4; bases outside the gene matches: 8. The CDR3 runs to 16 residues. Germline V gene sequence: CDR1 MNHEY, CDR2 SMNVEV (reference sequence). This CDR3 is CASRSLLAGGYNEQFF. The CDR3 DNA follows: TGTGCCAGCAGATCCCTCCTAGCGGGAGGTTACAATGAGCAGTTCTTC.

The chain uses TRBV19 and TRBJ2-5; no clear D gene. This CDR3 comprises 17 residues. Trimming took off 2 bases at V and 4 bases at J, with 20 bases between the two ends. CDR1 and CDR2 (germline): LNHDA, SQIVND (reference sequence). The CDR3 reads CASSITPREAAGETQYF. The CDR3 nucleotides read TGTGCCAGTAGTATAACGCCCCGAGAGGCTGCCGGAGAGACCCAGTACTTC.

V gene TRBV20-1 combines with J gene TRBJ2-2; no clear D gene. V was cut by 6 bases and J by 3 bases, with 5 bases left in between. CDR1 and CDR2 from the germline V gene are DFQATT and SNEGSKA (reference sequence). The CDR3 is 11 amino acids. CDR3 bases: TGCAGTGCCTGGCACACCGGGGAGCTGTTTTTT. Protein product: CSAWHTGELFF.

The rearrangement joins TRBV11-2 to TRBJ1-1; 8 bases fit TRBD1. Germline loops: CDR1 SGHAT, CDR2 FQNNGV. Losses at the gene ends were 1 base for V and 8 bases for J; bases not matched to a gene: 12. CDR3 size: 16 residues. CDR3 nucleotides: TGTGCCAGCAGCTTAGTCTCGGGACAGGTAGGGTCAGAAGCTTTCTTT. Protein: CASSLVSGQVGSEAFF.

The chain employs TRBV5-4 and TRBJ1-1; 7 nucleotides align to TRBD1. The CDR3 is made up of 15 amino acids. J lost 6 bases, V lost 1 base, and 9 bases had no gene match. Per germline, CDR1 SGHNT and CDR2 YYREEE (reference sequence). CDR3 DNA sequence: TGTGCCAGCAGCTTGAACAGGGGATTATTTTCTGAAGCTTTCTTT. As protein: CASSLNRGLFSEAFF.

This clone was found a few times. This chain's CDR3 is CASDGFTAPGYEQYF. For the CDR3, the DNA is TGTGCCAGCGATGGCTTTACCGCCCCGGGATACGAGCAGTACTTC. The chain joins TRBV6-1 to TRBJ2-7; D possibly corresponds to TRBD2 (5 bases). Germline CDR1 is MNHNS and CDR2 is SASEGT. The CDR3 totals 15 residues. V lost 8 bases, J lost 4 bases, and 21 bases lay in between.

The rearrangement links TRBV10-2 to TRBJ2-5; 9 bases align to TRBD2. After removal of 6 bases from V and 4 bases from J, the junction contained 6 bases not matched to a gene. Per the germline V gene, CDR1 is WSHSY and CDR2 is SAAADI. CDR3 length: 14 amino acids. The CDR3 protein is CASRRVAGAETQYF. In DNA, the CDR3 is TGCGCCAGCAGGCGAGTAGCGGGAGCAGAGACCCAGTACTTC.

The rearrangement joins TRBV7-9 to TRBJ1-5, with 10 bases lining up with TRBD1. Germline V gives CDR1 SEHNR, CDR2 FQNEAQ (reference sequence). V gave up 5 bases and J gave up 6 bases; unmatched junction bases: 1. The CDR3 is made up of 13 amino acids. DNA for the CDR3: TGTGCCAGCAGCGGGACAGGGGCTCAGCCCCAGCATTTT. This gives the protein CASSGTGAQPQHF.

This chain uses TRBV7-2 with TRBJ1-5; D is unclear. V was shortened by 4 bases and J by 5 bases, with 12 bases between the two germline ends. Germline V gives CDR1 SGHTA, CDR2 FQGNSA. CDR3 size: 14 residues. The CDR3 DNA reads TGTGCCAGCAGCTCGGACGTGGGAGATCAGCCCCAGCATTTT. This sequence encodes CASSSDVGDQPQHF.

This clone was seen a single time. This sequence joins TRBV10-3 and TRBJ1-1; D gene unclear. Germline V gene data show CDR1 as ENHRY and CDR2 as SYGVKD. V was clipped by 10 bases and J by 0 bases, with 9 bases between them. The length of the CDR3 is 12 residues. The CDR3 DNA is TGTGCCAGCGGTATAATGAACACTGAAGCTTTCTTT. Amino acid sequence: CASGIMNTEAFF.

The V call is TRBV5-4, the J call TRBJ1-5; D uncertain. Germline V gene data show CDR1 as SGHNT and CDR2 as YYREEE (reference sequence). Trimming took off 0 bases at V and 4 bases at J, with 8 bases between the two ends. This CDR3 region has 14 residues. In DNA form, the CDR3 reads TGTGCCAGCAGCTTGGCAGGTCAGAATCAGCCCCAGCATTTT. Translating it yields CASSLAGQNQPQHF.

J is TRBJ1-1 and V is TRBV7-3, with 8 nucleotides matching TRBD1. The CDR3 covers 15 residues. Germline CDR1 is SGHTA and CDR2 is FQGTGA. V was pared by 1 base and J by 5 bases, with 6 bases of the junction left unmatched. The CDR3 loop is CASSLKGGQGTEAFF. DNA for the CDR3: TGTGCCAGCAGCTTAAAGGGAGGACAGGGTACTGAAGCTTTCTTT.

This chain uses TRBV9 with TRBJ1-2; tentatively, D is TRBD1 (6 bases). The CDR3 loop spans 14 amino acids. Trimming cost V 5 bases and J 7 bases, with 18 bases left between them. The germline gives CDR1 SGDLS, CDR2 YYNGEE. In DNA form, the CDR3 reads TGTGCCAGCAGGGGGGGGGCCGGGGTTTTTGGCTACACCTTC. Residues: CASRGGAGVFGYTF.

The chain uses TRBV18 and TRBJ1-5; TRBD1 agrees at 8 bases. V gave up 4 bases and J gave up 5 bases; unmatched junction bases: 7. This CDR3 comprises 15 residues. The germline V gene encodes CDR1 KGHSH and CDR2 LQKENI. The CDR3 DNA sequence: TGTGCCAGCTCACGTCAGGGGGCAGGGGATCAGCCCCAGCATTTT. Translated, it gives CASSRQGAGDQPQHF.

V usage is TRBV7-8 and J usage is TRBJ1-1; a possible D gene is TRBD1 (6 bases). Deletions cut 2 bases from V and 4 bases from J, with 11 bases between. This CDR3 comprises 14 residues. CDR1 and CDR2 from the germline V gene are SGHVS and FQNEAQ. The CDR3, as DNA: TGTGCCAGCAGCTTACAGGGGATGAGCACTGAAGCTTTCTTT. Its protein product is CASSLQGMSTEAFF.

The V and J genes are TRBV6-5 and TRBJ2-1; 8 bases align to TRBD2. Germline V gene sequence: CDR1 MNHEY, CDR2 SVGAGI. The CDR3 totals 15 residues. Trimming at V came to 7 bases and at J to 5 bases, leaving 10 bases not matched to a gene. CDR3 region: CASTPGGTKNNEQFF. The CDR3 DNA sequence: TGTGCCAGCACCCCGGGGGGGACTAAAAACAATGAGCAGTTCTTC.

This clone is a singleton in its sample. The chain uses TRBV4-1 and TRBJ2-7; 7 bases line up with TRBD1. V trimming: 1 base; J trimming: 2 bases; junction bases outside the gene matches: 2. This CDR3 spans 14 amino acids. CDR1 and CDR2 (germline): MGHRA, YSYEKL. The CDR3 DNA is TGCGCCAGCAGCCAAGGACAGGGAACCTACGAGCAGTACTTC. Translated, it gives CASSQGQGTYEQYF.

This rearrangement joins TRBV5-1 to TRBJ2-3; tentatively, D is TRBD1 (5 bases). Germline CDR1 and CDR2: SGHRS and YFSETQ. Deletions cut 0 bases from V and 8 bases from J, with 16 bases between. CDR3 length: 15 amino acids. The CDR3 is CASSLVDSAMTTQYF. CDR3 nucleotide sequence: TGCGCCAGCAGCTTGGTTGACAGTGCAATGACTACGCAGTATTTT. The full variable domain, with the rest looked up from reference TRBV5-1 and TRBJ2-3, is KAGVTQTPRYLIKTRGQQVTLSCSPISGHRSVSWYQQTPGQGLQFLFEYFSETQRNKGNFPGRFSGRQFSNSRSEMNVSTLELGDSALYLCASSLVDSAMTTQYFGPGTRLTVL.

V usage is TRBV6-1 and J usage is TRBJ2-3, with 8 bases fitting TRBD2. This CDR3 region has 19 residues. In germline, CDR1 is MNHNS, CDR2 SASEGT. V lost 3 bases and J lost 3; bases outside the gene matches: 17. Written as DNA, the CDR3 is TGTGCCAGCAGTGAGTCCCGCCGTCTAGCGGCGGGAGGAACAGATACGCAGTATTTT. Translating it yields CASSESRRLAAGGTDTQYF.

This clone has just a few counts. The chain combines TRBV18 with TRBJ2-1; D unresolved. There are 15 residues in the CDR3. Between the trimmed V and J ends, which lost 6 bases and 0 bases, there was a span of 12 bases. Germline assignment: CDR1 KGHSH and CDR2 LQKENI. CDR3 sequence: CASSQAGSSYNEQFF. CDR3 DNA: TGTGCCAGCTCCCAAGCCGGGTCCTCCTACAATGAGCAGTTCTTC. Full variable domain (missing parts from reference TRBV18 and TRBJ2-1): NAGVMQNPRHLVRRRGQEARLRCSPMKGHSHVYWYRQLPEEGLKFMVYLQKENIIDESGMPKERFSAEFPKEGPSILRIQQVVRGDSAAYFCASSQAGSSYNEQFFGPGTRLTVL.

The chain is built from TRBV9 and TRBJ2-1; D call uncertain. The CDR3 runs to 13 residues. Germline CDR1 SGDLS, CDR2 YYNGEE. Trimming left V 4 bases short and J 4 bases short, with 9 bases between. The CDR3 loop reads CASSTQMYNEQFF. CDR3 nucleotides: TGTGCCAGCAGCACCCAGATGTACAATGAGCAGTTCTTC.

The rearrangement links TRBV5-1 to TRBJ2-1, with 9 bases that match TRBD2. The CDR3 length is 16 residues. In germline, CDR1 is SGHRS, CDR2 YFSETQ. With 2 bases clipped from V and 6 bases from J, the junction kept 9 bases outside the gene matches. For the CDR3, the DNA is TGCGCCAGCAGCTTATATAGCGGGAGCCGGGGCAATGAGCAGTTCTTC. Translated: CASSLYSGSRGNEQFF.

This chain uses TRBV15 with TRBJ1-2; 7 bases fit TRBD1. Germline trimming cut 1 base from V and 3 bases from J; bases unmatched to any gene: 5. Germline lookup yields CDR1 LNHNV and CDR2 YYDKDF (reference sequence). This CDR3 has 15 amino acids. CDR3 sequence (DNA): TGTGCCACCAGCAGAGCGCAGGGGGTTTACTATGGCTACACCTTC. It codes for CATSRAQGVYYGYTF.

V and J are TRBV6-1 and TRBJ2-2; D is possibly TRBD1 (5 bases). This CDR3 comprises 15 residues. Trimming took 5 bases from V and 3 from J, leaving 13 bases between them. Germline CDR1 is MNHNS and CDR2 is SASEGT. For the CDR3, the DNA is TGTGCCAGCAGTTTCAGGGATCGGGACACCGGGGAGCTGTTTTTT. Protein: CASSFRDRDTGELFF.